These 27 T cell receptor beta chains came from one sample sequenced in a study of blood T cells in healthy people across ages. Then a second PCR, running roughly 7 to 11 cycles, was carried out with a sample-barcoded 5' primer and a J-beta primer mix. TCRdb called the 5' RACE reads again in MiXCR, with one record for every CDR3 protein. The table includes fewer than 700,000 distinct CDR3 sequences, 47% detected once. The sample was blood. These receptors were taken from an elderly man in good health.

The V and J genes are TRBV28 and TRBJ2-4, with 9 positions matching TRBD2. J gave up 2 bases and V 1 base, and 6 bases lay outside the gene matches. This CDR3 comprises 17 residues. CDR1 is MDHEN, CDR2 SYDVKM, per germline. CDR3 in amino acids: CASSLYASGDSKNIQYF. DNA of the CDR3: TGTGCCAGCAGTTTATACGCTAGCGGGGACTCCAAAAACATTCAGTACTTC.

This chain links TRBV11-2 with TRBJ2-1; D remains ambiguous. CDR1 and CDR2 (germline): SGHAT, FQNNGV. V was clipped by 1 base and J by 6 bases, with 7 bases between them. CDR3 length: 13 residues. In nucleotides, the CDR3 is TGTGCCAGCAGCTTAGTGAGCCCCAATGAGCAGTTCTTC. As protein: CASSLVSPNEQFF.

The V call is TRBV6-5, the J call TRBJ1-1; no definite D call. CDR3 length: 15 amino acids. V lost 0 bases and J 0 bases, leaving 8 bases between the germline ends. Germline CDR1 MNHEY, CDR2 SVGAGI. CDR3 in DNA: TGTGCCAGCAGTTACTCCTTCAGTATGAACACTGAAGCTTTCTTT. As protein: CASSYSFSMNTEAFF.

The gene calls are TRBV4-2 and TRBJ1-4; 8 nucleotides align to TRBD1. The ends lost 6 bases at V and 4 bases at J; junction bases unmatched: 7. Germline loops: CDR1 LGHNA, CDR2 YNFKEQ. This CDR3 contains 15 residues. The CDR3 sequence is CASSQTGGSNEKLFF. As DNA, the CDR3 is TGTGCCAGCAGTCAAACAGGGGGAAGTAATGAAAAACTGTTTTTT.

The CDR3 bases are TGTGCCAGCTCCATCGTGAACACTGAAGCTTTCTTT. It yields the protein CASSIVNTEAFF. This chain connects TRBV25-1 to TRBJ1-1; D is unclear. The CDR3 runs to 12 residues. V lost 8 bases and J lost 0, with 7 bases in between. Germline V CDR1 and CDR2: MGHDK, SYGVNS.

In regard to this clonotype: Relative to the germline gene, one junction end is altered; a read error may explain this. The chain combines TRBV6-5 with TRBJ2-7, with a tentative D call TRBD2 (5 bases). Germline CDR1 reads MNHEY; CDR2 reads SVGAGI. This CDR3 region has 15 residues. DNA of the CDR3: TGCGCCAGCAGTTACTCGGTGCGGGCCCTCTACGAGCAGTACTTC. It specifies CASSYSVRALYEQYF.

The chain uses TRBV7-2 and TRBJ2-7, with D perhaps matching TRBD1 (5 bases). The V end lost 5 bases, the J end lost 3 bases, and 14 bases lay between the germline ends. The CDR3 is made up of 14 amino acids. Germline V gene sequence: CDR1 SGHTA, CDR2 FQGNSA. The CDR3 protein is CASSRGPGLYEQYF. The CDR3 bases are TGTGCCAGCAGCCGCGGTCCAGGGCTCTACGAGCAGTACTTC.

The V call is TRBV5-6, the J call TRBJ2-1; TRBD1 matches 8 bases. This CDR3 region has 12 residues. V lost 4 bases, J lost 8 bases, and 2 bases stayed unmatched. Per germline, CDR1 SGHDT and CDR2 YYEEEE. The CDR3 loop is CASSGQGHEQFF. In DNA form, the CDR3 reads TGTGCCAGCAGCGGACAGGGCCATGAGCAGTTCTTC.

The chain combines TRBV3-1 with TRBJ1-5; unclear D gene. The CDR3 contains 16 residues. The V end lost 1 base, the J end lost 0 bases, and 10 bases lay between the germline ends. The germline gives CDR1 LGHDT, CDR2 YNNKEL (reference sequence). The CDR3 DNA reads TGTGCCAGCAGCCAAGGAACGGCCCATAGCAATCAGCCCCAGCATTTT. As protein: CASSQGTAHSNQPQHF.

The J gene is TRBJ2-2, the V gene TRBV27, with D possibly being TRBD2 (6 bases). This CDR3 region has 16 residues. V was clipped by 0 bases and J by 6 bases, with 14 bases between them. The germline gives CDR1 MNHEY, CDR2 SMNVEV (reference sequence). The CDR3 DNA reads as TGTGCCAGCAGTTTATCTCGGGACTCCTCCGCCGGGGAGCTGTTTTTT. Translating gives CASSLSRDSSAGELFF.

This chain links TRBV29-1 with TRBJ2-2; possibly TRBD1 or TRBD2 for D (5 bases each). The length of the CDR3 is 13 residues. V dropped 5 bases and J dropped 2 bases, with 9 bases sitting between them. Germline CDR1 and CDR2: SQVTM and ANQGSEA. Here the CDR3 DNA reads TGCAGCGTTCGGGACGGCAACACCGGGGAGCTGTTTTTT. Encoded protein: CSVRDGNTGELFF.

V usage is TRBV20-1 and J usage is TRBJ2-1; D tentatively reads TRBD1 or TRBD2 (5 bases each). The CDR3 spans 16 residues. V shed 6 bases and J shed 0 bases, with 18 bases lying between them. CDR1 DFQATT and CDR2 SNEGSKA come from the germline V gene (reference sequence). The CDR3 region is CSANPGRRSSYNEQFF. CDR3 sequence (DNA): TGCAGTGCCAATCCGGGACGGCGAAGCTCCTACAATGAGCAGTTCTTC.

This chain uses TRBV21-1 with TRBJ2-6. TRBV21-1 represents a pseudogene. This CDR3 has 16 residues. The CDR3 DNA reads TGTGCCAGCAACAAGTCTCTAACCTCTGGGGCCAACGTCCTGACTTTC. This codes for CASNKSLTSGANVLTF.

This clonotype has a handful of counts. This sequence joins TRBV9 and TRBJ1-1, with D unclear. Per the germline V gene, CDR1 is SGDLS and CDR2 is YYNGEE. Trimming removed 6 bases at V and 6 bases at J, with 15 bases between. This CDR3 spans 13 amino acids. This CDR3 reads CASNLEPGAEAFF. The DNA for the CDR3 is TGTGCCAGCAACCTCGAACCCGGCGCTGAAGCTTTCTTT.

The rearrangement joins TRBV20-1 to TRBJ2-1; maybe TRBD2 (6 bases). Germline V CDR1 and CDR2: DFQATT, SNEGSKA (reference sequence). The CDR3 has 14 amino acids. Trimming took off 8 bases at V and 2 bases at J, with 16 bases between the two ends. The CDR3 reads CSCRRAIPYNEQFF. The CDR3 region has the DNA TGCAGTTGCAGGAGGGCAATCCCCTACAATGAGCAGTTCTTC.

Turning to this clonotype: One base away lies a much larger clone, so this may be a sequencing read error. CDR3 in amino acids: CASSFRAGGRNEQYF. DNA for the CDR3: TGTGCCAGCAGTTTCCGAGCGGGGGGGAGGAATGAGCAGTACTTC. This chain links TRBV6-6 with TRBJ2-1; 10 bases agree with TRBD2. TRBJ2-7 matches the DNA end more closely, so the J call is doubtful. CDR3 length: 15 residues. Germline assignment: CDR1 MNHNY and CDR2 SVGAGI (reference sequence).

Only a few counts were recorded for this clonotype. The CDR3 bases are TGCGCCAGCAGCCAAGACCTACATGGCTACACCTTC. It specifies CASSQDLHGYTF. The chain uses TRBV4-3 and TRBJ1-2, with unresolved D. The CDR3 spans 12 residues. V was cut by 0 bases and J by 6 bases, with 5 bases left in between. Germline V gene sequence: CDR1 LGHNA, CDR2 YSLEER.

The sample holds a few counts of this clonotype. The chain joins TRBV15 to TRBJ2-3; D gene uncertain. The CDR3 has 16 residues. Germline assignment: CDR1 LNHNV and CDR2 YYDKDF (reference sequence). The V gene lost 4 bases and the J gene lost 0 bases, with 14 bases spanning the gap. CDR3 bases: TGTGCCACCAGCAACCGGCCCACCGCTAGCACAGATACGCAGTATTTT. Its translation: CATSNRPTASTDTQYF.

V usage is TRBV18 and J usage is TRBJ2-1; 9 nucleotides line up with TRBD2. The V and J ends lost 1 base and 2 bases, in that order; junction bases with no gene match: 3. Per germline, CDR1 KGHSH and CDR2 LQKENI. CDR3 length: 16 residues. Written as DNA, the CDR3 is TGTGCCAGCTCACCACTATTAGCGGGAGCCTACAATGAGCAGTTCTTC. This sequence encodes CASSPLLAGAYNEQFF.

The chain has TRBV10-3 and TRBJ2-7; 7 bases line up with TRBD1. CDR3 length equals 14 residues. CDR1 and CDR2 from the germline V gene are ENHRY and SYGVKD. J lost 5 bases, V lost 6 bases, and 10 bases had no gene match. The CDR3 is CAISQQGRGDEQYF. The CDR3 region has the DNA TGTGCCATCAGCCAACAGGGGAGAGGTGACGAGCAGTACTTC.

To note about this clonotype: Being one base from a much bigger clone, this may be a read error. The rearrangement links TRBV4-3 to TRBJ1-4; D gene uncertain. Germline V lookup: CDR1 LGHNA, CDR2 YSLEER. V was trimmed by 0 bases and J by 8 bases, leaving 13 bases between them. The CDR3 has 15 amino acids. The CDR3 reads CASSQEAGSIEKLFF. The DNA of the CDR3 is TGCGCCAGCAGCCAAGAGGCCGGCAGTATCGAAAAACTGTTTTTT.

The chain combines TRBV20-1 with TRBJ2-3, with D possibly matching TRBD2 (6 bases). Trimming shortened V by 4 bases and J by 1 base, and 9 bases separated the two germline ends. The CDR3 sequence is 13 residues long. The germline V gene encodes CDR1 DFQATT and CDR2 SNEGSKA (reference sequence). The CDR3: CSAIRLGTDTQYF. CDR3 sequence (DNA): TGCAGTGCTATTCGACTAGGCACAGATACGCAGTATTTT.

This clonotype came up a few times. J is TRBJ2-7 and V is TRBV7-2, with D possibly TRBD1 on 6 matching bases. This CDR3 spans 14 amino acids. Trimming removed 0 bases from V and 2 bases from J, with 8 bases in between. From germline, CDR1 is SGHTA and CDR2 FQGNSA. CDR3 sequence: CASSLAAGAYEQYF. CDR3 sequence (DNA): TGTGCCAGCAGCTTAGCGGCAGGGGCCTACGAGCAGTACTTC.

This sequence joins TRBV5-1 and TRBJ2-7; 9 nucleotides align to TRBD1. J gave up 0 bases and V 2 bases, and 3 bases lay outside the gene matches. The CDR3 consists of 15 residues. From germline, CDR1 is SGHRS and CDR2 YFSETQ. DNA for the CDR3: TGCGCCAGCAGCTTCTTGACAGGGGGCTCCTACGAGCAGTACTTC. Protein product: CASSFLTGGSYEQYF.

This clonotype was seen only once. V is TRBV20-1 and J is TRBJ1-6; the match to TRBD1 covers 8 bases. With V trimmed by 5 bases and J by 7 bases, 16 bases remained unmatched. The germline CDR1 and CDR2 sequences are DFQATT and SNEGSKA (reference sequence). This CDR3 has 17 amino acids. CDR3 sequence (DNA): TGCAGTGCTGACAGGGGTGCGGCGCTCGGGACCAATTCACCCCTCCACTTT. Protein sequence: CSADRGAALGTNSPLHF.

This clonotype has just a few counts. The chain recombines TRBV18 with TRBJ1-2; 10 bases match TRBD1. The CDR3 covers 13 residues. Germline values: CDR1 KGHSH, CDR2 LQKENI. Unmatched junction bases numbered 3, after V lost 3 bases and J lost 8 bases. CDR3 protein: CASSPGQGDGYTF. DNA of the CDR3: TGTGCCAGCTCACCCGGACAGGGGGACGGCTACACCTTC.

This clonotype has just a few counts. The V and J genes are TRBV4-3 and TRBJ1-5; 7 positions agree with TRBD1. The CDR3 spans 14 residues. V lost 3 bases and J lost 7; bases outside the gene matches: 6. Germline CDR1 is LGHNA and CDR2 is YSLEER. CDR3 protein: CASSQRQGEQPQHF. DNA for the CDR3: TGCGCCAGCAGCCAGAGACAGGGAGAACAGCCCCAGCATTTT.